This T cell receptor (beta chain) was recovered during a study of T cell repertoires in cytomegalovirus infection. Study results and limitations: The ex vivo response was dominated by HLA-C-restricted CMV-specific TCR beta clonotypes.

TCRdb called the reads again in MiXCR, with one record for every CDR3 protein. Among about 740,000 distinct CDR3 sequences, around 30% were seen once, and the ten largest hold roughly 18%. The CDR3 loop spans 16 amino acids. V lost 1 base to trimming and J lost 1 base, with 14 bases between them. Germline CDR1 SGHTA, CDR2 FQGNSA. This clonotype has at least ten counts. What it recognizes is unknown. The specimen comprised cultured PBMCs, sampled from culture after CMV antigen stimulation. The chain carries TRBV7-2 and TRBJ2-7, with D hard to call. This receptor was identified in a human donor in good health (CMV status not recorded). Some clones in this sample may be carry-over from other donors' samples. The CDR3: CASSLGSPANSYEQYF. The CDR3 coding sequence is TGTGCCAGCAGCTTAGGTTCTCCAGCGAATTCCTACGAGCAGTACTTC.